One T cell receptor (beta chain) is described in this entry. This clone was recorded only once. Its binding antigen is unknown. Per-nucleotide qualities are absent, and no much larger clonotype sits a single base away. The same CDR3 arises from other DNA sequences in this sample as well. This specimen belongs to a study of blood T cell repertoires in COVID-19 (dated by TCRdb to 2018 to 2021). Some background on the complete study: The collaborator samples originated in the United States, Italy and Spain and spanned the acute and convalescent phases of COVID-19. The samples were drawn from the first 160 participants of the ongoing ImmuneRACE study and from 950 to 1,500 subjects provided by 6 global collaborators. Where HLA class I and class II types were available, the types were taken from metadata supplied by the sample provider, not from assay-based typing. A freely available public database, intended as a resource for researchers studying the immune response to SARS-CoV-2, is where the repertoires were released. The material from the prospective study consisted of cDNA or gDNA derived from T cells, B-cell-depleted T cells, or PBMCs. The sample metadata nearly always contained a de-identified subject ID, COVID-19 status, age in years and sex. The dataset comprised deeply sampled blood TCRbeta repertoires from subjects exposed to, actively infected with, or recovered from COVID-19. Points the paper makes about the study in general: The amount of clinical and demographic metadata varied by source and participant and was provided uncurated.

At one collaborating source in Seattle, patients were enrolled during active infection and were followed longitudinally through the course of disease. Collaborating institutions collected whole blood in K2EDTA tubes following their own protocols. For TCRbeta analysis, collaborator samples were shipped as frozen whole blood, as isolated PBMCs, or as DNA extracted from either sample type. The junction shows trimming of 7 bases on V and 2 bases on J, plus 6 bases between the germline ends. There are 11 amino acids in the CDR3, from cysteine to phenylalanine inclusive. Just CDR3 DNA is preserved here, 33 bases in frame from base 1. Sequences SGHRS (CDR1) and YFSETQ (CDR2) are obtained from the germline V gene. The immunoSEQ Assay, a bias-controlled multiplex PCR, was used to amplify TCRbeta CDR3 regions from genomic DNA. As for the original processing: The number of nucleated cells in each sample was estimated by amplification of reference gene primers within the assay. To quantify the absolute abundance of each unique TCRbeta CDR3 rearrangement, sequence reads were collapsed and filtered. For each sample, productive Simpson clonality was calculated by taking the square root of Simpson's diversity index across productive rearrangements. Drawn from immuneACCESS, this table holds only the in-frame rearrangements with V and J called that TCRdb kept. Clones are partly lost; checked studies trace under half to an unresolved V gene and leave the rest unexplained. The V and J calls and clone size were taken over from that table, and D and trimming were inferred from the DNA. The sample table lists around 120,000 clones, 90% of them with a count of one. The top ten constitute about 4% of the sample.

Recombination joined TRBV5-1 with TRBJ1-2; TRBD1 is perhaps the D gene, given 5 matching bases. Sequences were obtained from peripheral blood. This TCR was recovered from a woman aged 55-70 years with COVID-19, enrolled during active disease. CDR3 loop: CASRQNYGYTF. The DNA sequence is TGCGCCAGCCGACAGAACTATGGCTACACCTTC. Joined to the reference TRBV5-1 and TRBJ1-2 proteins, this CDR3 gives the full variable domain: KAGVTQTPRYLIKTRGQQVTLSCSPISGHRSVSWYQQTPGQGLQFLFEYFSETQRNKGNFPGRFSGRQFSNSRSEMNVSTLELGDSALYLCASRQNYGYTFGSGTRLTVV.